Each of the 31 T cell receptor beta chains below was sequenced from the same sample in a study of vaccination effects on CD4 cells after COVID-19. TCRdb's copy holds only in-frame clones and misses some; the assay was immunoSEQ multiplex PCR. The profile covers just over 55,000 clones, with nearly 80% appearing a single time and more than 4% taken by the ten largest. No antigen has been identified for these receptors. After more than 8 days in culture, the CD4+ T cells were isolated. Participants each got two BNT162b2 or mRNA-1273 vaccine doses. The specimen was CD4+ T cells from PBMCs cultured without peptide, collected after COVID-19 vaccination. The origin of the receptors is a human donor who received a COVID-19 vaccine.

The chain is built from TRBV5-6 and TRBJ2-5; D perhaps matches TRBD2 (6 bases). Deletions cut 2 bases from V and 5 bases from J, with 25 bases between. Germline CDR1 SGHDT, CDR2 YYEEEE. There are 18 residues in the CDR3. CDR3 coding DNA: TGTGCCAGCAGCTTAAGGGCCCCCCTTTGGGCACGGGAGGAGACCCAGTACTTC. It specifies CASSLRAPLWAREETQYF.

The chain employs TRBV10-3 and TRBJ2-7, with D tentatively TRBD1 (6 bases). V lost 4 bases and J 0 bases, leaving 16 bases between the germline ends. Germline V gives CDR1 ENHRY, CDR2 SYGVKD. CDR3 size: 16 residues. The CDR3 DNA sequence: TGTGCCATCAGTGCGCCGGGACAAACGAGCTCCTACGAGCAGTACTTC. Its protein product is CAISAPGQTSSYEQYF.

The chain couples TRBV6-5 to TRBJ1-2; D not certain. In germline, CDR1 is MNHEY, CDR2 SVGAGI. CDR3 length: 12 residues. The ends were cut back, 6 bases at V and 4 bases at J, with 9 bases in the middle. CDR3 residues: CASREQLYGYTF. The CDR3 nucleotides read TGTGCCAGCAGAGAGCAGCTCTATGGCTACACCTTC.

This clone was recorded once. The rearrangement uses TRBV14 and TRBJ1-1; TRBD1 matches 9 bases. The germline CDR1 and CDR2 sequences are SGHDN and FVKESK. There are 13 residues in the CDR3. Trimming removed 1 base from V and 7 bases from J; junction bases left unmatched: 1. The CDR3 bases are TGTGCCAGCAGCCAAGTGACAGGGGGTGAAGCTTTCTTT. Translation gives CASSQVTGGEAFF.

The chain links TRBV10-2 to TRBJ2-1, with D tentatively TRBD2 (6 bases). The CDR3 contains 12 residues. Per germline, CDR1 WSHSY and CDR2 SAAADI. V was pared by 6 bases and J by 7 bases, with 10 bases between. The CDR3: CASRGDWNEQFF. The CDR3 nucleotides read TGCGCCAGCAGGGGGGACTGGAATGAGCAGTTCTTC.

The chain has TRBV7-8 and TRBJ2-5, with 12 nucleotides matching TRBD1. The CDR3 has 17 residues. Losses at the gene ends were 5 bases for V and 5 bases for J; bases not matched to a gene: 12. CDR1 is SGHVS, CDR2 FQNEAQ, per germline. The CDR3 region has the DNA TGTGCCAGCAGCCCCAACCGGGACAGGGGGCGCCTGGAGACCCAGTACTTC. This sequence encodes CASSPNRDRGRLETQYF.

In its sample, this clone was seen once. The rearrangement links TRBV10-2 to TRBJ2-7; the D is unclear. Germline values: CDR1 WSHSY, CDR2 SAAADI. The CDR3 is 13 residues long. V lost 0 bases and J lost 7, with 10 bases in between. For the CDR3, the DNA is TGCGCCAGCAGTGAGTCGTATGGGGTTGAGCAGTACTTC. Translation gives CASSESYGVEQYF.

This clone was recorded a few times. The chain couples TRBV2 to TRBJ1-6; maybe TRBD1 (6 bases). The CDR3 is 14 amino acids. V was clipped by 6 bases and J by 6 bases, with 12 bases between them. In germline, CDR1 is SNHLY, CDR2 FYNNEI. Here the CDR3 reads CASRFDRSNSPLHF. As DNA, the CDR3 is TGTGCCAGCAGATTTGACAGGAGTAATTCACCCCTCCACTTT.

The V and J genes are TRBV6-1 and TRBJ1-5, with TRBD1 identical over 8 bases. This CDR3 is 13 amino acids long. J lost 6 bases, V lost 2 bases, and 0 bases had no gene match. Germline V gene lookup returns CDR1 MNHNS and CDR2 SASEGT. The CDR3 region is CASSETGGQPQHF. The CDR3 DNA follows: TGTGCCAGCAGTGAAACAGGGGGTCAGCCCCAGCATTTT.

The chain employs TRBV5-1 and TRBJ1-1, with TRBD1 matching over 7 bases. Germline V gene sequence: CDR1 SGHRS, CDR2 YFSETQ. The CDR3 sequence is 15 residues long. J was trimmed by 3 bases and V by 1 base; bases with no gene match: 6. For the CDR3, the DNA is TGCGCCAGCAGCTTGCCCACAGGGGCGGACACTGAAGCTTTCTTT. It yields the protein CASSLPTGADTEAFF.

The chain combines TRBV3-1 (or the pseudogene TRBV3-2) with TRBJ2-7; 10 nucleotides match TRBD2. With V trimmed by 1 base and J by 2 bases, 2 bases remained unmatched. Germline V gene sequence: CDR1 LGHDT, CDR2 YNNKEL (reference sequence). The CDR3 is 15 residues long. CDR3 nucleotides: TGTGCCAGCAGCCAAGCCCTAGCGGGAGCCTACGAGCAGTACTTC. Amino acid sequence: CASSQALAGAYEQYF.

This clone was recorded once. The CDR3 sequence is CASSLSPGARSSYEQYF. Written as DNA, the CDR3 is TGTGCCAGCAGCTTGAGTCCGGGGGCCAGGAGCTCCTACGAGCAGTACTTC. J is TRBJ2-7 and V is TRBV5-5; D is perhaps TRBD1 or TRBD2 (6 bases each). This CDR3 region has 17 residues. Germline CDR1 and CDR2: SGHKS and YYEKEE (reference sequence). Trimming removed 1 base from V and 0 bases from J, with 17 bases in between.

The chain joins TRBV30 to TRBJ1-2; TRBD1 might be the D (5 bases). Germline lookup yields CDR1 GTSNPN and CDR2 SVGIG (reference sequence). Trimming took off 0 bases at V and 4 bases at J, with 15 bases between the two ends. The CDR3 has 15 residues. This CDR3 is CAWSVPSGLSYGYTF. DNA of the CDR3: TGTGCCTGGAGTGTACCTTCAGGGTTGAGCTATGGCTACACCTTC.

This chain joins TRBV28 and TRBJ2-5; D call uncertain. Germline V gives CDR1 MDHEN, CDR2 SYDVKM. The CDR3 is 17 amino acids. The V gene lost 3 bases and the J gene lost 3 bases, with 20 bases spanning the gap. CDR3 coding DNA: TGTGCCAGCAGTTTTCTCCCCCCCCGGGCGGAGAAAGAGACCCAGTACTTC. Residues: CASSFLPPRAEKETQYF.

The CDR3 is CASSVRQPSNQPQHF. The CDR3 DNA reads as TGTGCCAGCAGCGTTAGACAGCCGAGCAATCAGCCCCAGCATTTT. V usage is TRBV11-3 and J usage is TRBJ1-5; D is perhaps TRBD1 (5 bases). The V gene's germline CDR1 is SGHNT and CDR2 YENEEA. The ends were cut back, 5 bases at V and 1 base at J, with 12 bases in the middle. The CDR3 runs to 15 residues.

The chain joins TRBV28 to TRBJ2-4; 10 bases line up with TRBD1. The junction had 2 bases not matched to a gene; V was cut back by 9 bases and J by 9 bases. The CDR3 is 11 amino acids. The germline V gene has CDR1 MDHEN and CDR2 SYDVKM. This CDR3 is CASGQGGIQYF. In DNA, the CDR3 is TGTGCCAGTGGACAGGGGGGCATTCAGTACTTC.

This clone was detected only a few times. The germline gene is not matched at one end of the junction; a read error may be the cause. The chain employs TRBV7-7 and TRBJ2-1; 12 bases map to TRBD2. CDR3 length: 15 residues. CDR1 and CDR2 from the germline V gene are SSHAT and FNYEAQ (reference sequence). In nucleotides, the CDR3 is TGTGCTAGCAGCCTTCGGGCTAGCGGGAGGGGTGAGCAGTTCTTC. Translating gives CASSLRASGRGEQFF.

This clone has a single count. This rearrangement joins TRBV5-1 to TRBJ2-1; D is unresolved. V lost 0 bases to trimming and J lost 4 bases, with 17 bases between them. Germline assignment: CDR1 SGHRS and CDR2 YFSETQ. This CDR3 is 17 amino acids long. The CDR3: CASSLARSGRAYNEQFF. DNA of the CDR3: TGCGCCAGCAGCTTGGCCAGGTCTGGCAGAGCGTACAATGAGCAGTTCTTC.

The J gene is TRBJ2-5, the V gene TRBV18, with D unresolved. Germline lookup yields CDR1 KGHSH and CDR2 LQKENI. The CDR3 consists of 15 residues. V was shortened by 2 bases and J by 5 bases, with 15 bases between the two germline ends. CDR3 coding DNA: TGTGCCAGCTCACCAAGGGTTGCTCAGTTTGAGACCCAGTACTTC. It encodes CASSPRVAQFETQYF.

The chain links TRBV7-9 to TRBJ1-6; unclear D gene. The CDR3 spans 12 residues. Trimming cost V 11 bases and J 9 bases, with 14 bases left between them. Per the germline V gene, CDR1 is SEHNR and CDR2 is FQNEAQ (reference sequence). CDR3 sequence reads: CAVAREGSPLHF. CDR3 nucleotides: TGTGCCGTAGCAAGAGAGGGTTCACCCCTCCACTTT.

The V gene is TRBV28, the J gene TRBJ1-2; D not resolved. In germline, CDR1 is MDHEN, CDR2 SYDVKM. V was shortened by 3 bases and J by 0 bases, with 5 bases between the two germline ends. The CDR3 is 13 residues long. DNA for the CDR3: TGTGCCAGCAGTTTTGGGGCTAACTATGGCTACACCTTC. Its protein is CASSFGANYGYTF.

This chain joins TRBV25-1 and TRBJ2-1; D is unresolved. The germline V and J ends were trimmed by 3 bases and 4 bases, with 13 bases remaining between them. In germline, CDR1 is MGHDK, CDR2 SYGVNS. The CDR3 loop spans 15 amino acids. The CDR3: CASSEGLGFYNEQFF. CDR3 nucleotides: TGTGCCAGCAGTGAGGGCTTGGGGTTTTACAATGAGCAGTTCTTC.

This clone came up once. V and J are TRBV24-1 and TRBJ2-2, with 10 bases matching TRBD2. Germline V CDR1 and CDR2: KGHDR, SFDVKD. V shed 10 bases and J 3 bases; nucleotides not matched to a gene: 7. The CDR3 sequence is 15 residues long. CDR3 region: CATYSGGPDTGELFF. The CDR3 DNA reads TGTGCCACGTATAGCGGGGGGCCGGACACCGGGGAGCTGTTTTTT.

This clone appeared a single time. This chain uses TRBV2 with TRBJ1-1; D is undetermined. Germline V gives CDR1 SNHLY, CDR2 FYNNEI. The length of the CDR3 is 13 residues. V lost 6 bases and J 4 bases, leaving 12 bases between the germline ends. The CDR3 loop reads CASSLSRGTEAFF. In DNA, the CDR3 is TGTGCCAGCAGCCTAAGCAGAGGCACTGAAGCTTTCTTT.

In DNA, the CDR3 is TGTGCCAGCAGTCCAGGGGGGTCGGGGGCCAACGTCCTGACTTTC. Translation gives CASSPGGSGANVLTF. This chain uses TRBV28 with TRBJ2-6, with D possibly TRBD1 on 7 matching bases. This CDR3 is built from 15 residues. Germline assignment: CDR1 MDHEN and CDR2 SYDVKM. Trimming cost V 5 bases and J 4 bases, with 12 bases left between them.

This chain joins TRBV10-3 and TRBJ2-7, with D possibly TRBD2 on 6 matching bases. Germline V gives CDR1 ENHRY, CDR2 SYGVKD. The CDR3 sequence is 13 residues long. V was clipped by 4 bases and J by 1 base, with 8 bases between them. The CDR3 sequence is CAISGGGSYEQYF. Written as DNA, the CDR3 is TGTGCCATCAGTGGCGGAGGGTCCTACGAGCAGTACTTC.

The chain links TRBV28 to TRBJ2-7; no firm D call. This CDR3 comprises 11 residues. Germline-derived CDR1 and CDR2 are MDHEN and SYDVKM. The V end was cut by 2 bases, the J end by 4 bases, with 3 bases between. CDR3 bases: TGTGCCAGCAGTTTAGCATACGAGCAGTACTTC. It encodes CASSLAYEQYF.

V is TRBV7-8 and J is TRBJ2-1; possibly TRBD1 or TRBD2 for D (5 bases each). The V gene's germline CDR1 is SGHVS and CDR2 FQNEAQ. This CDR3 has 15 residues. Deletions cut 6 bases from V and 4 bases from J, with 16 bases between. CDR3 protein: CASRQGRDRYNEQFF. The CDR3, as DNA: TGTGCCAGCAGGCAGGGCAGGGACCGATACAATGAGCAGTTCTTC.

This chain uses TRBV2 with TRBJ1-1; 7 bases align to TRBD1. The germline gives CDR1 SNHLY, CDR2 FYNNEI. Trimming took 7 bases from V and 6 from J; bases not matched to a gene: 14. The CDR3 covers 15 residues. CDR3 loop: CASNIDVAQGAEAFF. DNA for the CDR3: TGTGCCAGCAACATCGACGTGGCTCAGGGGGCTGAAGCTTTCTTT.

The V gene is TRBV6-5, the J gene TRBJ2-3; 11 bases align to TRBD1. The ends lost 2 bases at V and 4 bases at J; junction bases unmatched: 2. The CDR3 runs to 15 residues. Germline V gene lookup returns CDR1 MNHEY and CDR2 SVGAGI. The CDR3 DNA follows: TGTGCCAGCAGTTACCGGGGACAGGGGGCAGATACGCAGTATTTT. Encoded protein: CASSYRGQGADTQYF.

J is TRBJ2-5 and V is TRBV30, with D possibly being TRBD1 or TRBD2 (5 bases each). The CDR3 has 13 amino acids. Germline CDR1 GTSNPN, CDR2 SVGIG (reference sequence). V lost 1 base and J 4 bases, leaving 10 bases between the germline ends. The CDR3 sequence: CAWSGGVGETQYF. CDR3 bases: TGTGCCTGGAGTGGAGGGGTTGGAGAGACCCAGTACTTC.